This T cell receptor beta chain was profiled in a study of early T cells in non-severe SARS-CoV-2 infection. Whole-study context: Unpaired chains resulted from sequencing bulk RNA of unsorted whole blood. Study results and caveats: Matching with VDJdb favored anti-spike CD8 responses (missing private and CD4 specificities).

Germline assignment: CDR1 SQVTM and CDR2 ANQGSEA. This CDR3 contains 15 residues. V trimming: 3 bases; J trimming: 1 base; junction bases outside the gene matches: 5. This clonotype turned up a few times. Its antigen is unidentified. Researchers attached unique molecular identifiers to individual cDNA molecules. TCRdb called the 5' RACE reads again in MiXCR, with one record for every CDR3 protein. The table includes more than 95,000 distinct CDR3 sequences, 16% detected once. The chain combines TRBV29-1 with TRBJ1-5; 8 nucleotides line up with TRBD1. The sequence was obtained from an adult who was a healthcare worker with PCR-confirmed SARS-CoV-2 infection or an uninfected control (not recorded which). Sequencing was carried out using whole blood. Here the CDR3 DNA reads TGCAGCGTTGATTCAGGGGGCAAAAGCAATCAGCCCCAGCATTTT. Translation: CSVDSGGKSNQPQHF.